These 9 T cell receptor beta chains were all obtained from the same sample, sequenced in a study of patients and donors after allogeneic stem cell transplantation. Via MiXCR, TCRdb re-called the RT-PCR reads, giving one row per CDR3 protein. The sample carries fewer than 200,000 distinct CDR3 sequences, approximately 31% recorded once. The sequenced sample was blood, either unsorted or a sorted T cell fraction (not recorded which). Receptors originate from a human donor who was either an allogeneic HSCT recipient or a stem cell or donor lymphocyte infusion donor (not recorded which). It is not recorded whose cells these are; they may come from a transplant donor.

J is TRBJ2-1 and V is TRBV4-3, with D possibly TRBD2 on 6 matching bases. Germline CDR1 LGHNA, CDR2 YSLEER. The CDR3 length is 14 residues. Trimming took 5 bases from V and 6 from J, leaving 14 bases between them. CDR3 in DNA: TGCGCCAGCAGCATAGGTGGGACTTTCAATGAGCAGTTCTTC. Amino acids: CASSIGGTFNEQFF.

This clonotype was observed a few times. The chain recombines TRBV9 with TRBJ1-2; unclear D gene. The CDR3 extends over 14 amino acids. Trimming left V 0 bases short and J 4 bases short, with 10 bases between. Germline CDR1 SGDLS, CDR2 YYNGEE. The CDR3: CASSVGRETYGYTF. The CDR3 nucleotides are TGTGCCAGCAGCGTAGGAAGGGAGACCTATGGCTACACCTTC. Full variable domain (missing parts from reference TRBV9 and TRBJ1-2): DSGVTQTPKHLITATGQRVTLRCSPRSGDLSVYWYQQSLDQGLQFLIQYYNGEERAKGNILERFSAQQFPDLHSELNLSSLELGDSALYFCASSVGRETYGYTFGSGTRLTVV.

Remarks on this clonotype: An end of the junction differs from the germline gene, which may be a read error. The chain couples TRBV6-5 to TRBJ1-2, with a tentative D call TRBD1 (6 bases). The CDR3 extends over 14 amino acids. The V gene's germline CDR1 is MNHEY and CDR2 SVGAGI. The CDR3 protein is CASSTHRTVYAYTF. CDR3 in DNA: TGTGCCAGCAGTACCCACCGGACAGTGTATGCCTACACCTTC.

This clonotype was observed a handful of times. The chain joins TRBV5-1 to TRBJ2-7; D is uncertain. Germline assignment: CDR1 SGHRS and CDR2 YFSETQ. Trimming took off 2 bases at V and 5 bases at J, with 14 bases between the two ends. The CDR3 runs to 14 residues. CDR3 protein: CASSFTVEVHEQYF. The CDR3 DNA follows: TGCGCCAGCAGCTTTACGGTTGAGGTCCACGAGCAGTACTTC.

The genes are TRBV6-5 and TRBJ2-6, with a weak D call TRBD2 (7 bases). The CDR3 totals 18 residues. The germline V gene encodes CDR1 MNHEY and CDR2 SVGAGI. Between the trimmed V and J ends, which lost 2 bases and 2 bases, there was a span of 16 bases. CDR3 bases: TGTGCCAGCAGTTACCCACGGGGGGCTTATACTGGGGCCAACGTCCTGACTTTC. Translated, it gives CASSYPRGAYTGANVLTF.

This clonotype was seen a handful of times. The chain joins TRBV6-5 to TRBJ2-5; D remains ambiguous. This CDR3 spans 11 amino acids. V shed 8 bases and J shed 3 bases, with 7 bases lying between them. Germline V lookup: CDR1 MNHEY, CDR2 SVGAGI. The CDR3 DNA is TGTGCCAGCTCCACGGAAGAGACCCAGTACTTC. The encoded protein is CASSTEETQYF.

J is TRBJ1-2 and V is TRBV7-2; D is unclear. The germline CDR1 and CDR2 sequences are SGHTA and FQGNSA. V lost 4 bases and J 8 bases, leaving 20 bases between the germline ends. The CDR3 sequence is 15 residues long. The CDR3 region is CASSSRIWGADGYTF. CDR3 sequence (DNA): TGTGCCAGCAGCTCGCGAATCTGGGGAGCCGACGGCTACACCTTC.

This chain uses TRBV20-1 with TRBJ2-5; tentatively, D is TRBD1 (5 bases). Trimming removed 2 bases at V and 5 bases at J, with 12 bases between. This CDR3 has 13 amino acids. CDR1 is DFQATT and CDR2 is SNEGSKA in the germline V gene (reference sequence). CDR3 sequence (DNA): TGCAGTGCTAGATCCCAGGGTGGGGAGACCCAGTACTTC. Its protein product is CSARSQGGETQYF.

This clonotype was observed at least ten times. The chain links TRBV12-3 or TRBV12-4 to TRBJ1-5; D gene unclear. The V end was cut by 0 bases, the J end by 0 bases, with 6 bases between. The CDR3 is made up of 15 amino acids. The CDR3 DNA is TGTGCCAGCAGTTTAGCGGCATATAGCAATCAGCCCCAGCATTTT. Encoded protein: CASSLAAYSNQPQHF.